This T cell receptor beta chain was identified during a study of blood T cell repertoires in COVID-19. Trimming cost V 8 bases and J 9 bases; bases outside gene matches: 13. CDR3 length: 14 amino acids. The germline CDR1 and CDR2 sequences are MNHNY and SVGAGI (reference sequence). Under the authors' procedure: Reference gene primers were amplified, and this amplification served to estimate nucleated cell counts. Some clones are missing from TCRdb's copy, which holds only in-frame ones; the method was immunoSEQ multiplex PCR. From that table come the V and J calls and clone size; the DNA was used to work out D and trimming. The data show nearly 100,000 clones, about 86% seen once.

The rearrangement uses TRBV6-6 and TRBJ2-1; 7 bases map to TRBD2. The sequenced sample was peripheral blood. The clonotype was recovered from a man at least 80 years old with acute or convalescent COVID-19. In DNA form, the CDR3 reads TGTGCCAGCGGGGCGGGAGCGCAAGTTTCTGAGCAGTTCTTC. Translating gives CASGAGAQVSEQFF.